The present T cell receptor (beta chain) was sequenced within a study of T-cell memory formation after mild COVID-19. One entry per CDR3 protein results from TCRdb running MiXCR on the 5' RACE reads. The table shows 100,000 to 130,000 distinct CDR3 sequences, with over 13% occurring only once. There are 12 residues in the CDR3. Trimming removed 2 bases at V and 10 bases at J, with 9 bases between. The germline gives CDR1 MNHEY, CDR2 SVGEGT. The sequenced material came from PBMCs or a T cell subset sorted from them (not recorded which). V usage is TRBV6-2 or TRBV6-3 and J usage is TRBJ2-1; TRBD2 might be the D (5 bases). This clonotype was sampled from a man younger than 35 who had mild COVID-19 (a few samples of this study predate the infection). Cell type and time point are not known. CDR3 sequence reads: CASSYRTGEQFF. CDR3 sequence (DNA): TGTGCCAGCAGTTACCGGACTGGGGAGCAGTTCTTC.